The 2 T cell receptor beta chains given below trace back to one sample, sequenced in a study of early T cells in non-severe SARS-CoV-2 infection. Each CDR3 protein gets one entry after TCRdb re-called the 5' RACE reads with MiXCR. The sample shows 65,000 to 95,000 distinct CDR3 sequences, over 9% of them seen only once. Material: whole blood. Receptors were obtained from an adult who was a healthcare worker with PCR-confirmed SARS-CoV-2 infection or an uninfected control (not recorded which).

On this clonotype: The junction and the germline gene differ at one end; a read error may be behind it. The genes are TRBV6-1 and TRBJ2-3; D gene ambiguous. Per germline, CDR1 MNHNS and CDR2 SASEGT. The CDR3 totals 13 residues. In nucleotides, the CDR3 is TGTGTCAGCAGTGAACCCTCAGCAGATACGCAGTATTTT. Protein product: CVSSEPSADTQYF.

This clonotype was seen repeatedly, ten times or more. V gene TRBV12-3 or TRBV12-4 combines with J gene TRBJ2-5; possibly TRBD2 for D (6 bases). V lost 7 bases to trimming and J lost 0 bases, with 15 bases between them. This CDR3 spans 15 amino acids. CDR3 protein: CASTKLSGYQETQYF. CDR3 nucleotides: TGTGCCAGCACCAAACTCAGCGGGTACCAAGAGACCCAGTACTTC.